This T cell receptor (beta chain) was captured by sequencing in a study of cytomegalovirus exposure and HLA in healthy donors. Points from the study as a whole: Cytomegalovirus association was listed for 150 to 200 TCR beta chains. The study found most TCR sequences rare, yet found some public TCRs in many donors. It was reported that the classifier diagnosed cytomegalovirus status with high specificity and sensitivity in both the original and validation cohorts.

The length of the CDR3 is 13 residues. With 5 bases removed from V and 2 bases from J, the gap between germline ends came to 11 bases. Germline V lookup: CDR1 GTSNPN, CDR2 SVGIG (reference sequence). Sequencing was performed with immunoSEQ multiplex PCR; in TCRdb, only in-frame clones are kept and a portion is missing. The table shows tens of thousands of clones, with over 80% occurring only once. About this clone itself: Its antigen is undetermined.

Donors were drawn from the roughly 120-subject validation cohort, separate from the approximately 680-subject first cohort. The TCR comes from a young man in good health and CMV-seronegative. What was sequenced was PBMCs. The chain couples TRBV30 to TRBJ2-3; D call uncertain. In DNA form, the CDR3 reads TGTGCCTGGGATGGCGGCTCCACAGATACGCAGTATTTT. As protein: CAWDGGSTDTQYF.